This T cell receptor beta chain was recorded in a study of blood T cell repertoires in COVID-19 (dated by TCRdb to 2019 to 2021). For context, the study as a whole: Samples from collaborators originated in the United States, Italy and Spain and spanned both the acute and convalescent phases of COVID-19. The prospective study material was composed of cDNA or gDNA derived from T cells, B-cell-depleted T cells, or PBMCs. The dataset comprised deeply sampled blood TCRbeta repertoires from subjects exposed to, actively infected with, or recovered from COVID-19. A freely available public database, intended as a resource for researchers studying the immune response to SARS-CoV-2, is where the repertoires were released. The samples were drawn from two sources: the first 160 participants of the ongoing ImmuneRACE study, and over 1,000 subjects contributed by 6 global collaborators. A de-identified subject ID, COVID-19 status, age in years and sex were almost always included in the sample metadata. Where available, HLA class I and class II types were taken from metadata supplied by the sample provider and were not determined by assay-based typing.

Note on this clone: What this receptor recognizes is not known. There are no base qualities to consult, and no much larger clone falls within one base.

One collaborating source in Seattle enrolled patients during active infection and followed them longitudinally through the course of disease. Collaborating institutions collected whole blood in K2EDTA tubes following their own protocols. For TCRbeta analysis, collaborator samples were shipped as frozen whole blood, as isolated PBMCs, or as DNA extracted from either sample type. TCRbeta CDR3 regions were amplified from genomic DNA using the immunoSEQ Assay, a bias-controlled multiplex PCR. In the source study's methods: Nucleated cell counts per sample were estimated from amplification of reference gene primers within the assay. Sequence reads were collapsed and filtered to measure the absolute abundance of every unique TCRbeta CDR3 rearrangement. For each sample, productive Simpson clonality was calculated as the square root of Simpson's diversity index over productive rearrangements. TCRdb obtained this table from immuneACCESS and retained in-frame rearrangements with V and J assigned. These tables miss some clones; where compared with another copy, unresolved V genes account for less than half of the shortfall, and the remainder is unexplained. V, J and clone size derive from that table, while D and trimming were established from the DNA sequence. This sample is represented by about 200,000 clones; 75% to 85% of them were singletons. 5.2% of the sample comes from the top ten.

Overall study outcomes, separate from this receptor: Clinical and demographic metadata were provided uncurated, with the amount varying by source and participant.

The germline V gene encodes CDR1 KGHDR and CDR2 SFDVKD. The V and J ends are trimmed by 4 bases and 4 bases, leaving 16 bases between them. From the cysteine through the phenylalanine, the CDR3 covers 16 amino acids. Of all the DNA, just the CDR3 is kept, 48 bases in frame from base 1. The chain was built from TRBV24-1 and TRBJ2-1; TRBD1 could be the D gene, as 8 bases match. The receptor was isolated from a woman between 65 and 79 years old with COVID-19, enrolled during active disease. The sequencing input was peripheral blood. The CDR3 region has the sequence CATSDRTGRGYNEQFF. The sequenced DNA: TGTGCCACCAGTGACCGGACAGGGAGGGGATACAATGAGCAGTTCTTC.